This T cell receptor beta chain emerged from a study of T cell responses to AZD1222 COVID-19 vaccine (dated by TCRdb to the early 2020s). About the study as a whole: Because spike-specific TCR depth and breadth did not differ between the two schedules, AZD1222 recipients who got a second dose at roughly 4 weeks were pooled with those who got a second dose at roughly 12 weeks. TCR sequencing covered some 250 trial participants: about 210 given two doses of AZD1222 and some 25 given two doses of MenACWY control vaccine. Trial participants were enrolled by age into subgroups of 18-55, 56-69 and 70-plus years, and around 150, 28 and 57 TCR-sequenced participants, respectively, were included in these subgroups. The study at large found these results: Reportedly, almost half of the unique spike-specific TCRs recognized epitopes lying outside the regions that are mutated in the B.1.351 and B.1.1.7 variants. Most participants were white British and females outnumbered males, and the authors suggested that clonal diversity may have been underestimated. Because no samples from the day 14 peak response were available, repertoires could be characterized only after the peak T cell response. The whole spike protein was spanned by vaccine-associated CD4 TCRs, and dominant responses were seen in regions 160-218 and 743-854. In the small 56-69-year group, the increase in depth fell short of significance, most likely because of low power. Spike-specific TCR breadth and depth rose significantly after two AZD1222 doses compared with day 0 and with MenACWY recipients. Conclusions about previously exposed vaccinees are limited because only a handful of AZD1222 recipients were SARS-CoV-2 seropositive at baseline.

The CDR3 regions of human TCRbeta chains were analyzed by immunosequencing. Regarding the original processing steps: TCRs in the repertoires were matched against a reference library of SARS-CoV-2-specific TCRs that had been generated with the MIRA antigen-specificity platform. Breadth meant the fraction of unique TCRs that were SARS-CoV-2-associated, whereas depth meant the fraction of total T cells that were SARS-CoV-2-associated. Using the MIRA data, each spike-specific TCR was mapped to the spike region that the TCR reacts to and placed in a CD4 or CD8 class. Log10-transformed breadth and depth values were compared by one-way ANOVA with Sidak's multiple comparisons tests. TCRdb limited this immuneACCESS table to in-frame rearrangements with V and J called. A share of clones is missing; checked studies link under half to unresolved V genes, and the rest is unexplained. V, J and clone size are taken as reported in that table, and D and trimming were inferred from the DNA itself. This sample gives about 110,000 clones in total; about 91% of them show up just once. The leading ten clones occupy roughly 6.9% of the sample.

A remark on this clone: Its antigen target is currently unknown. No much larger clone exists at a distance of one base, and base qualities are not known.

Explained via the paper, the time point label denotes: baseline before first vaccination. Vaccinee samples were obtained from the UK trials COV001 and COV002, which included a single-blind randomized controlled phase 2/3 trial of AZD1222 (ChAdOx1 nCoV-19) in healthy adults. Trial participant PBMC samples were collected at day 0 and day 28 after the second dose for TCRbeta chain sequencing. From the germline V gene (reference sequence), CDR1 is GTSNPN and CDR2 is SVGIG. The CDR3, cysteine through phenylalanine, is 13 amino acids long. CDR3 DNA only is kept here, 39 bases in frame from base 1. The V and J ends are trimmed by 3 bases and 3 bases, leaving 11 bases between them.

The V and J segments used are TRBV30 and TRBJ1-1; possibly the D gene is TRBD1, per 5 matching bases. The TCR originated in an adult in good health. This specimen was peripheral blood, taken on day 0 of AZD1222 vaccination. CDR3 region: CAWSVQGHTEAFF. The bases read TGTGCCTGGAGCGTGCAGGGCCACACTGAAGCTTTCTTT.